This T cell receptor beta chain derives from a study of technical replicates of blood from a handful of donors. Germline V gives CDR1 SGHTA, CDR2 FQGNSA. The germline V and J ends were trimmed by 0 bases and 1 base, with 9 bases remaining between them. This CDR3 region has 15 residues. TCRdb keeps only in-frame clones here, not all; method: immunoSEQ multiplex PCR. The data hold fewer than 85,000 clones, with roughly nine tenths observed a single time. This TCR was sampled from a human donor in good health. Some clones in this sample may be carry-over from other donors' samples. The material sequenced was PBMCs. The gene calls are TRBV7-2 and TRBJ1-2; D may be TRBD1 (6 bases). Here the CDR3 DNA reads TGTGCCAGCAGCTTAGCCTTGGACAGTAACTATGGCTACACCTTC. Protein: CASSLALDSNYGYTF.